This TCR beta chain is drawn from a study of early T cells in non-severe SARS-CoV-2 infection. Findings of the study overall: The matching step, a VDJdb search, favored anti-spike CD8 responses and missed private and CD4 specificities.

This clonotype has more than one count but fewer than ten. Its antigen is not known. TCRdb used MiXCR to reprocess the 5' RACE reads, holding one entry per CDR3 protein. The repertoire consists of 65,000 to 90,000 distinct CDR3 sequences, with roughly 12% occurring once and the leading ten covering about 4.2%. CDR3 length: 16 amino acids. V lost 3 bases, J lost 0 bases, and 5 bases stayed unmatched. Germline-derived CDR1 and CDR2 are KGHDR and SFDVKD. The sample comprised whole blood. This sequence was found in an adult who was a healthcare worker with PCR-confirmed SARS-CoV-2 infection or an uninfected control (not recorded which). The genes are TRBV24-1 and TRBJ2-3, with TRBD1 identical over 7 bases. The CDR3 here is CATSDTRTGSTDTQYF. The DNA of the CDR3 is TGTGCCACCAGTGATACCCGGACAGGAAGCACAGATACGCAGTATTTT.